Listed below are T cell receptor beta chains from one sample, sequenced in a study of T cell clones after liver transplantation. Libraries were prepared by immunoSEQ multiplex PCR; TCRdb keeps only in-frame clonotypes and omits some of them. The table shows approximately 100,000 clones, with 84% occurring only once. The source was CD4+ T cells from blood, collected approximately 50 months after liver transplant. The receptors originated from a human patient who received a liver transplant. Part of the T cells may come from the graft donor. CDR3s include the opening cysteine and the closing phenylalanine or tryptophan. A D gene is named only where the DNA matches it firmly. Only part of the rows carry a size: once, few, many, or a class if the clone is expanded.

>once|TRBV7-2|TRBD1|TRBJ2-1
CASSPQGGRNNEQFF
TGTGCCAGCAGCCCACAGGGGGGTAGGAACAATGAGCAGTTCTTC
>NA|TRBV7-2|TRBD1|TRBJ2-1
CASSPKWTGSYNEQFF
TGTGCCAGCAGTCCAAAATGGACAGGGTCCTACAATGAGCAGTTCTTC
>once|TRBV2|NA|TRBJ2-6
CASSPGLSGANVLTF
TGTGCCAGCAGTCCGGGCCTTTCTGGGGCCAACGTCCTGACTTTC
>NA|TRBV2|NA|TRBJ1-2
CASSDRRETYGYTF
TGTGCCAGCAGTGACAGAAGGGAAACCTATGGCTACACCTTC
>few|TRBV4-1|NA|TRBJ2-7
CASSQDQATYEQYF
TGCGCCAGCAGCCAAGATCAAGCTACCTACGAGCAGTACTTC
>NA|TRBV11-2|NA|TRBJ1-4
CASSLDRVGSEKLFF
TGTGCCAGCAGCTTAGATAGGGTGGGTTCAGAAAAACTGTTTTTT
>NA|TRBV7-3|NA|TRBJ2-3
CASSFDTSVADTQYF
TGTGCCAGCAGCTTCGACACTAGTGTTGCAGATACGCAGTATTTT
>NA|TRBV6-6|NA|TRBJ2-7
CASSYVEYEQYF
TGTGCCAGCAGTTACGTGGAGTACGAGCAGTACTTC
>once|TRBV7-2|NA|TRBJ2-5
CASSFDRQETQYF
TGTGCCAGCAGCTTCGACAGACAAGAGACCCAGTACTTC
>NA|TRBV19|NA|TRBJ1-2
CASTELWGREGYTF
TGTGCCAGTACCGAGCTGTGGGGCAGGGAGGGCTACACCTTC
>NA|TRBV30|NA|TRBJ2-7
CAWSPHDNSGSYEQYF
TGTGCCTGGAGTCCCCACGATAACAGCGGTTCCTACGAGCAGTACTTC
>few|TRBV12-1|NA|TRBJ1-1
CASSLGVFTEAFF
TGTGCCAGCAGCCTGGGGGTGTTTACTGAAGCTTTCTTT
>NA|TRBV7-9|NA|TRBJ2-5
CASSLAKGETQYF
TGTGCCAGCAGCTTAGCGAAGGGAGAGACCCAGTACTTC
>NA|TRBV7-8|NA|TRBJ1-5
CASSPTPGVVYQPQHF
TGTGCCAGCAGCCCAACCCCAGGGGTCGTATATCAGCCCCAGCATTTT
>few|TRBV2|TRBD2|TRBJ2-7
CASSALASGASADF
TGTGCCAGCAGTGCGCTCGCTAGCGGGGCCTCTGCGGACTTC
>few|TRBV7-2|NA|TRBJ2-2
CASSFGTGELFF
TGTGCCAGCAGCTTCGGGACCGGGGAGCTGTTTTTT
>NA|TRBV27|NA|TRBJ1-1
CASSLKHRGGVNTEAFF
TGTGCCAGCAGTTTAAAACATCGAGGAGGAGTGAACACTGAAGCTTTCTTT
>few|TRBV28|TRBD1|TRBJ2-7
CASHRGMPSEQYF
TGTGCCAGCCACAGGGGTATGCCTTCTGAGCAGTACTTC
>NA|TRBV5-6|TRBD2|TRBJ2-3
CASSLETLAVTDTQYF
TGTGCCAGCAGCTTGGAAACACTAGCGGTAACAGATACGCAGTATTTT
>NA|TRBV5-1|NA|TRBJ2-3
CASSSGLRGPTDTQYF
TGCGCCAGCAGCAGTGGCCTCCGGGGGCCCACAGATACGCAGTATTTT
>NA|TRBV4-1|TRBD1|TRBJ1-2
CASSLGSGGVSHGYTF
TGCGCCAGCAGCCTAGGTTCAGGGGGCGTATCTCATGGCTACACCTTC
>NA|TRBV18|NA|TRBJ2-5
CASSWADRETQYF
TGTGCCAGCTCATGGGCGGACCGCGAGACCCAGTACTTC
>NA|TRBV6-5|TRBD1|TRBJ1-2
CASSTGQPYGYTF
TGTGCCAGCAGCACGGGACAGCCCTATGGCTACACCTTC
>NA|TRBV14|NA|TRBJ1-5
CASSQGNWGQPQHF
TGTGCCAGCAGCCAAGGAAATTGGGGCCAGCCCCAGCATTTT
>NA|TRBV2|NA|TRBJ1-2
CASIYPGDGYTF
TGTGCCAGCATTTATCCGGGGGATGGCTACACCTTC
>NA|TRBV28|NA|TRBJ1-4
CASSQTLSGTLYEKLFF
TGTGCCAGCAGTCAAACACTATCCGGGACACTTTATGAAAAACTGTTTTTT
>NA|TRBV6-6|NA|TRBJ2-7
CASSPPLWQNYEQYF
TGTGCCAGCAGCCCCCCCCTTTGGCAGAACTACGAGCAGTACTTC
>NA|TRBV27|NA|TRBJ2-2
CASSLWAGMNTGELFF
TGTGCCAGCAGTTTATGGGCGGGGATGAACACCGGGGAGCTGTTTTTT
>NA|TRBV18|NA|TRBJ1-1
CASSPRRGGTEAFF
TGTGCCAGCTCACCACGGAGGGGCGGTACTGAAGCTTTCTTT
>NA|TRBV4-2|TRBD2|TRBJ2-3
CASSQEGQRGSTDTQYF
TGTGCCAGCAGCCAAGAAGGCCAGCGGGGGAGCACAGATACGCAGTATTTT
>NA|TRBV6-6|TRBD1|TRBJ1-1
CASSRPGQGVTEAFF
TGTGCCAGCAGTCGGCCGGGACAGGGGGTTACTGAAGCTTTCTTT
>NA|TRBV11-2|TRBD2|TRBJ2-7
CASRRASGRAGAYEQYF
TGTGCCAGCAGAAGGGCTAGCGGGAGGGCCGGGGCTTACGAGCAGTACTTC
>NA|TRBV18|NA|TRBJ1-5
CASSPYNQPQHF
TGTGCCAGCTCACCTTACAATCAGCCCCAGCATTTT